These T cell receptor beta chains were read from a single sample in a study of lymphopenia after photon versus proton radiotherapy. Assay: immunoSEQ multiplex PCR; the TCRdb copy retains only in-frame clones and omits some. In the table there are 25,000 to 30,000 clones, roughly 80% of which are singletons. The sample was peripheral blood, taken from a patient treated with photon-based radiotherapy. The receptor source for this set is a woman aged 50 to 60 with pancreatic cancer. Both conserved end residues are part of each CDR3. A D gene is named only where the DNA matches it firmly. Some rows have no size entry. The others give once, few or many, or a class for an expanded clone.

DNA	CDR3	size	V	J	D
TGTGCCAGCAGTCGGGACAGATCGATGAACACTGAAGCTTTCTTT	CASSRDRSMNTEAFF	once	TRBV27	TRBJ1-1	TRBD1
TGTGCCAGTAGTATTGGGGGGTTTCTCGCCGAGCAGTACTTC	CASSIGGFLAEQYF	-	TRBV19	TRBJ2-7	-
TGCAGCGCCCCGGTGGGGGGGGGAACTGAAGCTTTCTTT	CSAPVGGGTEAFF	few	TRBV29-1	TRBJ1-1	-
TGTGCCAGCAGCCCAGGACTAGCGGGAGTGGGTTCTGGGGCCAACGTCCTGACTTTC	CASSPGLAGVGSGANVLTF	-	TRBV5-4	TRBJ2-6	TRBD2
TGTGCCAGCAGTGAATTCGGGGCATGGGACGGCAACACTGAAGCTTTCTTT	CASSEFGAWDGNTEAFF	-	TRBV25-1	TRBJ1-1	-
TGTGCCAGCAGCCAAGGGACTGGCGGAAGAGAGTTCTTC	CASSQGTGGREFF	-	TRBV14	TRBJ2-1	-
TGTGCCAGCAGTTACAGCCAGAAATCCTACGAGCAGTACTTC	CASSYSQKSYEQYF	-	TRBV6-5	TRBJ2-7	-
TGTGCCAGCTCACCGGGACAGCACTCTGGAAACACCATATATTTT	CASSPGQHSGNTIYF	-	TRBV18	TRBJ1-3	TRBD1
TGTGCCAGCTCACCAACCTCCAGGGGTTATAATTCACCCCTCCACTTT	CASSPTSRGYNSPLHF	-	TRBV18	TRBJ1-6	-
TGTGCCAGCGCCGTCACGAAGCGGGCCTCCTACGAGCAGTACTTC	CASAVTKRASYEQYF	-	TRBV6-4	TRBJ2-7	-
TGCGCCAGCAGCCAAGACGTCGGGACAGTAGGAGGCTACACCTTC	CASSQDVGTVGGYTF	-	TRBV4-3	TRBJ1-2	TRBD1
TGTGCCAGCTCACCAGGGGCCGAGGGCGAGCAGTACTTC	CASSPGAEGEQYF	-	TRBV18	TRBJ2-7	-
TGTGCCAGCAGTTTATCGAGGCTACAACCCCAGCATTTT	CASSLSRLQPQHF	-	TRBV27	TRBJ1-5	-
TGTGCCAGCAGTTACGGCGGGACAGGGAACCACGAGCAGTACTTC	CASSYGGTGNHEQYF	-	TRBV6-6	TRBJ2-7	TRBD1
TGTGCCTGGAGTAGCGGGAGCTTCCACAATGAGCAGTTCTTC	CAWSSGSFHNEQFF	-	TRBV30	TRBJ2-1	TRBD2
TGTGCCAGTAAAACAGGAGGAAACACCATATATTTT	CASKTGGNTIYF	-	TRBV19	TRBJ1-3	-
TGCGCCAGCAGCCCGGGACAGGTGGAAGAGACCCAGTACTTC	CASSPGQVEETQYF	few	TRBV5-1	TRBJ2-5	TRBD1
TGTGCCAGCAGCCAGCAGGGGCCCCCCTACGAGCAGTACTTC	CASSQQGPPYEQYF	-	TRBV5-6	TRBJ2-7	-
TGTGCCAGCAGCGCAGACACAGGTTCCCGCGGGGAGCTGTTTTTT	CASSADTGSRGELFF	-	TRBV9	TRBJ2-2	-
TGTGCCAGCAGCTCCCCAGGGTTAGCGGGAGGTAGCACAGATACGCAGTATTTT	CASSSPGLAGGSTDTQYF	-	TRBV7-2	TRBJ2-3	TRBD2
TGTGCCAGCAGCCTCGGGGGGACAGCTGGAAACACCATATATTTT	CASSLGGTAGNTIYF	-	TRBV7-9	TRBJ1-3	TRBD1
TGTGCCAGCAGCTTAGGTAGCGGGTACGCGAACACCGGGGAGCTGTTTTTT	CASSLGSGYANTGELFF	-	TRBV5-8	TRBJ2-2	TRBD2
TGTGCCATCAGTGAGTCTAGGGGAAACTCCTACAATGAGCAGTTCTTC	CAISESRGNSYNEQFF	few	TRBV10-3	TRBJ2-1	-
TGCGCCAGCAGTGACAGGGGGAACACTGAAGCTTTCTTT	CASSDRGNTEAFF	-	TRBV10-1	TRBJ1-1	-
TGCGCCAGCAGTGAGGGGGCTAACACTGAAGCTTTCTTT	CASSEGANTEAFF	-	TRBV10-1	TRBJ1-1	-
TGTGCCAGCTCCCCCACCACCACGTCTCCCCAGACGAACACTGAAGCTTTCTTT	CASSPTTTSPQTNTEAFF	-	TRBV18	TRBJ1-1	-
TGTGCCAGCCTGAGGGAGGTTGGAGGGACCCAGTACTTC	CASLREVGGTQYF	-	TRBV27	TRBJ2-5	-
TGTGCCACCCGGGACAGGGGGTATAATCAGCCCCAGCATTTT	CATRDRGYNQPQHF	-	TRBV6-6	TRBJ1-5	TRBD1
TGTGCCAGCAGTGGGGACACGGCTTCACCCCTCCACTTT	CASSGDTASPLHF	-	TRBV6-1	TRBJ1-6	-
TGTGCCATCAGTGAGTCCCCCCGATGGGCCGCTTTCTCCTCTAGCACAGATACGCAGTATTTT	CAISESPRWAAFSSSTDTQYF	-	TRBV10-3	TRBJ2-3	-
TGTGCCAGCAGCTTTAGCGGGAGTAGCGCCGGTGTTACGCAGTATTTT	CASSFSGSSAGVTQYF	-	TRBV7-2	TRBJ2-3	TRBD2
TGTGCCAGCAGGCCGAGTTCGGGGGCTGGAAACACCATATATTTT	CASRPSSGAGNTIYF	few	TRBV7-9	TRBJ1-3	-
TGTGCCAGCAGCTCCCTAATGGGAGGAGGGAACACTGAAGCTTTCTTT	CASSSLMGGGNTEAFF	-	TRBV11-2	TRBJ1-1	-
TGTGCCAGCAGCCAAGACACCGGGGAGCTGTTTTTT	CASSQDTGELFF	-	TRBV14	TRBJ2-2	-
TGCGCCAGCAGCTTCCGGGACACGCCCTACAATGAGCAGTTCTTC	CASSFRDTPYNEQFF	-	TRBV5-1	TRBJ2-1	-
TGTGCCAGCAGTCCGGGACTAGCGACAACCTACGAGCAGTACTTC	CASSPGLATTYEQYF	-	TRBV6-1	TRBJ2-7	TRBD2
TGTGCCAGCAGCCTCGACAGGGGGCTGAGAGGCTACACCTTC	CASSLDRGLRGYTF	-	TRBV7-2	TRBJ1-2	TRBD1
TGTGCCAGCAGTTCGGCGGGGGGAGGGAACTCCTACAATGAGCAGTTCTTC	CASSSAGGGNSYNEQFF	-	TRBV27	TRBJ2-1	TRBD2
TGTGCCAGCAGCTTGTCCGGCTACGAGCAGTACTTC	CASSLSGYEQYF	once	TRBV5-6	TRBJ2-7	-
TGTGCCAGCAGCTTAGGCCAGGGGCAGTACTTC	CASSLGQGQYF	-	TRBV7-6	TRBJ2-7	-
TGTGCCAGCAGCTTAGATCTTAGTGGGCTAGCGGGGATTGAGCAGTTCTTC	CASSLDLSGLAGIEQFF	-	TRBV11-2	TRBJ2-1	TRBD2